This passage covers 26 T cell receptor beta chains from one sample sequenced in a study of blood T cell repertoires in COVID-19 (dated by TCRdb to the early 2020s). To prepare the library, the immunoSEQ multiplex PCR assay was applied. TCRdb obtained this table from immuneACCESS and retained in-frame rearrangements with V and J assigned. These tables miss some clones; where compared with another copy, unresolved V genes account for less than half of the shortfall, and the remainder is unexplained. This sample is represented by hundreds of thousands of clones; approximately 85% of them were singletons. The top ten constitute around 1.9% of the sample. The source material was PBMCs or T cells enriched from blood (not recorded which). The origin of the receptors is a woman between 50 and 59 years old who had recovered from COVID-19.

V gene TRBV7-2 combines with J gene TRBJ1-4; the match to TRBD1 covers 9 bases. The CDR3 spans 14 residues. Germline CDR1 is SGHTA and CDR2 is FQGNSA. The ends lost 5 bases at V and 8 bases at J; junction bases unmatched: 6. The CDR3 sequence is CASSQDRGSEKLFF. CDR3 sequence (DNA): TGTGCCAGCAGCCAGGACAGGGGAAGCGAAAAACTGTTTTTT.

The V gene is TRBV28, the J gene TRBJ1-2; 8 bases align to TRBD1. Germline values: CDR1 MDHEN, CDR2 SYDVKM. CDR3 length equals 17 residues. Unmatched junction bases numbered 12, after V lost 6 bases and J lost 0 bases. CDR3 DNA sequence: TGTGCCAGCAGGACACGCAGGACAGGGAGACCTAACTATGGCTACACCTTC. Its translation: CASRTRRTGRPNYGYTF.

DNA for the CDR3: TGTGCCAGCAGTCCGGGACAGAGTTACACCGGGGAGCTGTTTTTT. Its translation is CASSPGQSYTGELFF. The V call is TRBV28, the J call TRBJ2-2; 7 bases match TRBD1. Germline trimming cut 5 bases from V and 3 bases from J; bases unmatched to any gene: 6. The CDR3 extends over 15 amino acids. In germline, CDR1 is MDHEN, CDR2 SYDVKM. Using reference TRBV28 and TRBJ2-2 for the parts outside the CDR3, the full variable domain is DVKVTQSSRYLVKRTGEKVFLECVQDMDHENMFWYRQDPGLGLRLIYFSYDVKMKEKGDIPEGYSVSREKKERFSLILESASTNQTSMYLCASSPGQSYTGELFFGEGSRLTVL.

This clone was counted once. The chain uses TRBV7-8 and TRBJ2-7; 9 nucleotides match TRBD1. Looked up from germline, CDR1 is SGHVS and CDR2 is FQNEAQ. The CDR3 length is 15 residues. The V gene end was trimmed by 3 bases and the J gene end by 6 bases; junction bases not matched to a gene: 9. The CDR3 loop is CASSFPTGGSSEQYF. For the CDR3, the DNA is TGTGCCAGCAGCTTTCCGACAGGGGGTTCGTCCGAGCAGTACTTC.

The V call is TRBV29-1, the J call TRBJ1-2; the match to TRBD1 covers 9 bases. Germline lookup yields CDR1 SQVTM and CDR2 ANQGSEA. V lost 6 bases, J lost 4 bases, and 12 bases stayed unmatched. The CDR3 spans 15 residues. The CDR3 DNA sequence: TGCAGCGTCGATTCCGGGACAGGGCTCGGCTATGGCTACACCTTC. It codes for CSVDSGTGLGYGYTF.

This clone is categorized as medium-sized. This rearrangement joins TRBV11-2 to TRBJ2-2; 8 nucleotides align to TRBD1. The ends lost 5 bases at V and 1 base at J; junction bases unmatched: 3. CDR3 length: 15 residues. Germline-derived CDR1 and CDR2 are SGHAT and FQNNGV. CDR3 sequence: CASSPTGGNTGELFF. CDR3 nucleotide sequence: TGTGCCAGCAGCCCAACAGGGGGGAACACCGGGGAGCTGTTTTTT.

The gene calls are TRBV4-3 and TRBJ2-1; weak D call: TRBD1 (6 bases). Trimming left V 4 bases short and J 3 bases short, with 16 bases between. The CDR3 loop spans 16 amino acids. Germline lookup yields CDR1 LGHNA and CDR2 YSLEER. The CDR3 is CASSPQDSEIYNEQFF. As DNA, the CDR3 is TGCGCCAGCAGCCCCCAGGACAGCGAGATCTACAATGAGCAGTTCTTC.

The chain links TRBV5-6 to TRBJ2-7; TRBD1 aligns across 9 bases. The CDR3 is 16 residues long. The junction had 9 bases not matched to a gene; V was cut back by 4 bases and J by 1 base. Germline V gene sequence: CDR1 SGHDT, CDR2 YYEEEE. The CDR3, as DNA: TGTGCCAGCAGCCCAGGATGGGGACAGGGTTCCTACGAGCAGTACTTC. This encodes CASSPGWGQGSYEQYF.

J is TRBJ1-5 and V is TRBV18, with 7 nucleotides matching TRBD1. Trimming cost V 3 bases and J 7 bases; bases outside gene matches: 6. Germline lookup yields CDR1 KGHSH and CDR2 LQKENI. This CDR3 region has 14 residues. CDR3 loop: CASSPDRVKQPQHF. DNA for the CDR3: TGTGCCAGCTCACCCGACAGGGTAAAGCAGCCCCAGCATTTT.

V gene TRBV6-1 combines with J gene TRBJ2-2, with TRBD1 as a possible D gene (5 bases). With 4 bases removed from V and 6 bases from J, the gap between germline ends came to 18 bases. The length of the CDR3 is 16 residues. Germline CDR1 is MNHNS and CDR2 is SASEGT. The CDR3 DNA follows: TGTGCCAGCAGTGCCCGACAGCTAAGGGGTCCCGGGGAGCTGTTTTTT. Protein sequence: CASSARQLRGPGELFF.

The chain links TRBV28 to TRBJ2-3; 7 bases line up with TRBD2. In germline, CDR1 is MDHEN, CDR2 SYDVKM. Unmatched junction bases numbered 14, after V lost 6 bases and J lost 5 bases. The CDR3 has 16 residues. The CDR3 nucleotides read TGTGCCAGCAGCCCCTCACTGCGCGGGAGTATAGATACGCAGTATTTT. This codes for CASSPSLRGSIDTQYF.

This clone occurred once. The CDR3 DNA reads as TGTGCCAGCAGCTTAACAATAGCCGGAGATACGCAGTATTTT. This codes for CASSLTIAGDTQYF. The chain couples TRBV7-9 to TRBJ2-3, with unresolved D. Germline V gene lookup returns CDR1 SEHNR and CDR2 FQNEAQ (reference sequence). The V gene lost 2 bases and the J gene lost 5 bases, with 11 bases spanning the gap. CDR3 size: 14 residues.

The gene calls are TRBV5-5 and TRBJ1-3; no clear D gene. Germline assignment: CDR1 SGHKS and CDR2 YYEKEE (reference sequence). This CDR3 contains 14 residues. The ends were cut back, 3 bases at V and 4 bases at J, with 11 bases in the middle. The CDR3 nucleotides read TGTGCCAGCAGCTATGGCCTAGAGGGAAACACCATATATTTT. It translates to CASSYGLEGNTIYF.

This clone was seen only a few times. The chain joins TRBV7-8 to TRBJ1-1, with D hard to call. The CDR3 runs to 13 residues. Germline CDR1 SGHVS, CDR2 FQNEAQ. V was clipped by 4 bases and J by 3 bases, with 9 bases between them. Here the CDR3 reads CASSSLRHTEAFF. The CDR3 DNA is TGTGCCAGCAGCTCCCTGCGGCACACTGAAGCTTTCTTT.

V usage is TRBV9 and J usage is TRBJ1-2, with D tentatively TRBD1 (5 bases). There are 18 residues in the CDR3. CDR1 is SGDLS and CDR2 is YYNGEE in the germline V gene. V was shortened by 2 bases and J by 2 bases, with 22 bases between the two germline ends. Here the CDR3 reads CASSVSGGGSLGNYGYTF. The DNA of the CDR3 is TGTGCCAGCAGCGTGAGCGGGGGAGGGAGCCTAGGGAACTATGGCTACACCTTC.

This rearrangement joins TRBV18 to TRBJ1-1, with 7 positions matching TRBD1. Per the germline V gene, CDR1 is KGHSH and CDR2 is LQKENI. The ends lost 1 base at V and 1 base at J; junction bases unmatched: 3. CDR3 length: 15 residues. The CDR3 DNA is TGTGCCAGCTCACCACTGGAGGGGGCGAACACTGAAGCTTTCTTT. This sequence encodes CASSPLEGANTEAFF.

The chain recombines TRBV30 with TRBJ1-1, with TRBD1 identical over 10 bases. The CDR3 has 13 amino acids. Germline V gives CDR1 GTSNPN, CDR2 SVGIG (reference sequence). Losses at the gene ends were 3 bases for V and 4 bases for J; bases not matched to a gene: 2. The chain's CDR3 is CAWSGQGGTEAFF. DNA of the CDR3: TGTGCCTGGAGCGGACAGGGGGGCACTGAAGCTTTCTTT.

The chain carries TRBV11-2 and TRBJ1-2; the D gene is possibly TRBD1 (5 bases). The germline gives CDR1 SGHAT, CDR2 FQNNGV. The CDR3 is 14 amino acids. V lost 3 bases and J 1 base, leaving 9 bases between the germline ends. Here the CDR3 DNA reads TGTGCCAGCAGCTTCGGGGGGGTTAACTATGGCTACACCTTC. Translated: CASSFGGVNYGYTF. Filled out from reference TRBV11-2 and TRBJ1-2, the complete variable domain reads EAGVAQSPRYKIIEKRQSVAFWCNPISGHATLYWYQQILGQGPKLLIQFQNNGVVDDSQLPKDRFSAERLKGVDSTLKIQPAKLEDSAVYLCASSFGGVNYGYTFGSGTRLTVV.

This chain connects TRBV19 to TRBJ2-1, with TRBD1 as a possible D gene (5 bases). The length of the CDR3 is 14 residues. Germline lookup yields CDR1 LNHDA and CDR2 SQIVND (reference sequence). V was pared by 6 bases and J by 4 bases, with 13 bases between. This CDR3 is CASRGAGSYNEQFF. The CDR3 bases are TGTGCCAGTAGAGGGGCAGGGTCGTACAATGAGCAGTTCTTC.

The CDR3 reads CASSQDRVPLYNSPLHF. The CDR3 coding sequence is TGTGCCAGCAGCCAAGATCGGGTCCCCCTGTATAATTCACCCCTCCACTTT. The gene calls are TRBV3-1 (or the pseudogene TRBV3-2) and TRBJ1-6; no clear D gene. CDR1 and CDR2 (germline): LGHDT, YNNKEL (reference sequence). Trimming stripped 0 bases from V and 4 bases from J, with 13 bases between. There are 17 residues in the CDR3.

This chain uses TRBV7-9 with TRBJ2-7, with 7 bases matching TRBD2. V gave up 2 bases and J gave up 5 bases; unmatched junction bases: 9. Germline values: CDR1 SEHNR, CDR2 FQNEAQ (reference sequence). This CDR3 has 15 amino acids. CDR3 amino acids: CASSLRLAGANEQYF. CDR3 DNA: TGTGCCAGCAGCTTACGATTAGCGGGCGCCAACGAGCAGTACTTC.

The chain links TRBV20-1 to TRBJ2-7; D not resolved. Germline loops: CDR1 DFQATT, CDR2 SNEGSKA (reference sequence). CDR3 length equals 10 residues. The V end lost 3 bases, the J end lost 3 bases, and 3 bases lay between the germline ends. The chain's CDR3 is CSASRYEQYF. The CDR3 DNA sequence: TGCAGTGCTAGCCGCTACGAGCAGTACTTC.

The genes are TRBV11-2 and TRBJ1-2, with D possibly being TRBD1 (6 bases). Trimming stripped 0 bases from V and 6 bases from J, with 11 bases between. CDR1 and CDR2 from the germline V gene are SGHAT and FQNNGV. The CDR3 spans 14 residues. The CDR3 nucleotides are TGTGCCAGCAGCTTAGATAGGGGGGGAAATGGCTACACCTTC. It translates to CASSLDRGGNGYTF.

This clone was found a few times. V gene TRBV27 combines with J gene TRBJ1-2, with 8 bases identical to TRBD1. After removal of 5 bases from V and 3 bases from J, the junction contained 5 bases not matched to a gene. Germline lookup yields CDR1 MNHEY and CDR2 SMNVEV (reference sequence). This CDR3 comprises 14 residues. The CDR3: CASSHGQGDYGYTF. The CDR3 coding sequence is TGTGCCAGCAGTCACGGACAGGGCGACTATGGCTACACCTTC.

V gene TRBV28 combines with J gene TRBJ1-3, with 8 bases matching TRBD1. The germline V gene encodes CDR1 MDHEN and CDR2 SYDVKM. This CDR3 has 15 residues. J was trimmed by 3 bases and V by 4 bases; bases with no gene match: 5. Written as DNA, the CDR3 is TGTGCCAGCAGTTCGACAGGGGCGGGTGGAAACACCATATATTTT. Translating it yields CASSSTGAGGNTIYF.

This chain joins TRBV3-1 (or the pseudogene TRBV3-2) and TRBJ1-1, with D perhaps TRBD1 (5 bases). Trimming took off 4 bases at V and 3 bases at J, with 6 bases between the two ends. The CDR3 consists of 12 residues. CDR1 LGHDT and CDR2 YNNKEL come from the germline V gene (reference sequence). The CDR3 DNA reads as TGTGCCAGCAGCCCAGGGTACACTGAAGCTTTCTTT. It yields the protein CASSPGYTEAFF.